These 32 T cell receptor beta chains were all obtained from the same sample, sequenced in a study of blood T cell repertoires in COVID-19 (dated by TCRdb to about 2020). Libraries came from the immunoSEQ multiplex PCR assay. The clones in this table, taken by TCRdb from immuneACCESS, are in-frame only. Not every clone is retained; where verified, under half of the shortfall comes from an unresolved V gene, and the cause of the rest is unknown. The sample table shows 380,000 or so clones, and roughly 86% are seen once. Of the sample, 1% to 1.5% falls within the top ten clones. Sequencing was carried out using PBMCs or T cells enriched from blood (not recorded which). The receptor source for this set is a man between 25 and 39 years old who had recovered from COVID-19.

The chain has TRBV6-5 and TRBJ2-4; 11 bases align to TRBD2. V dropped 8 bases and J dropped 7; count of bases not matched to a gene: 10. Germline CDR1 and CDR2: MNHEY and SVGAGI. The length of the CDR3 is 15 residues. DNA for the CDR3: TGTGCCAGCCGTAGCGGGGGGGCCGTTCTGAACATTCAGTACTTC. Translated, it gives CASRSGGAVLNIQYF.

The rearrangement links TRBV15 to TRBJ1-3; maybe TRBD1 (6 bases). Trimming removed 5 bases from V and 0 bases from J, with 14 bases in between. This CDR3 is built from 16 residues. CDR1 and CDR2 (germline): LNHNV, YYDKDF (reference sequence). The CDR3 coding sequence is TGTGCCACCAGCCCGAAACAGGGTAGCTCTGGAAACACCATATATTTT. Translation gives CATSPKQGSSGNTIYF.

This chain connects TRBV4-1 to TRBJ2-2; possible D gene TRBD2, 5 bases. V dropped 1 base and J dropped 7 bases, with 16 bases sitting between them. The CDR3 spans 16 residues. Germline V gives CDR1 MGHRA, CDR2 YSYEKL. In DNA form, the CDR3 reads TGCGCCAGCAGCCAAGGGTTGGGAGAGGTCTTCGGGGAGCTGTTTTTT. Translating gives CASSQGLGEVFGELFF.

In DNA, the CDR3 is TGTGCCAGCAGGACAGGCGTTTTCACAGATACGCAGTATTTT. Its protein is CASRTGVFTDTQYF. The genes are TRBV28 and TRBJ2-3, with D possibly being TRBD1 (6 bases). Trimming pared 6 bases from V and 2 bases from J, leaving 12 bases between. There are 14 residues in the CDR3. Germline-derived CDR1 and CDR2 are MDHEN and SYDVKM.

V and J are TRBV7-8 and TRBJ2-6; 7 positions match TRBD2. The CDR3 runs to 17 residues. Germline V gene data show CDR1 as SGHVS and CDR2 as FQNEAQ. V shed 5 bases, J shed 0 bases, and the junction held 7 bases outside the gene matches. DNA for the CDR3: TGTGCCAGCAGCCTGAGAGGGGACTACTCTGGGGCCAACGTCCTGACTTTC. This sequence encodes CASSLRGDYSGANVLTF.

CDR3 amino acids: CASSLAPRATGYTF. In nucleotides, the CDR3 is TGTGCCAGCAGCTTAGCACCCAGGGCAACGGGCTACACCTTC. The rearrangement uses TRBV7-9 and TRBJ1-2, with D possibly TRBD1 on 5 matching bases. The CDR3 sequence is 14 residues long. Trimming removed 0 bases at V and 8 bases at J, with 13 bases between. CDR1 SEHNR and CDR2 FQNEAQ come from the germline V gene (reference sequence). Filled out from reference TRBV7-9 and TRBJ1-2, the complete variable domain reads DTGVSQNPRHKITKRGQNVTFRCDPISEHNRLYWYRQTLGQGPEFLTYFQNEAQLEKSRLLSDRFSAERPKGSFSTLEIQRTEQGDSAMYLCASSLAPRATGYTFGSGTRLTVV.

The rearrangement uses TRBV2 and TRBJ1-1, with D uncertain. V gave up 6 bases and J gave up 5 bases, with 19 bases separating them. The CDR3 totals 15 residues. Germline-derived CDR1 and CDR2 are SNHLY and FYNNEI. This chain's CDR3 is CASSAFQVSTTEAFF. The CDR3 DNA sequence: TGTGCCAGCAGCGCCTTTCAGGTCAGCACTACTGAAGCTTTCTTT. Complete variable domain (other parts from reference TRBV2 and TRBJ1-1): EPEVTQTPSHQVTQMGQEVILRCVPISNHLYFYWYRQILGQKVEFLVSFYNNEISEKSEIFDDQFSVERPDGSNFTLKIRSTKLEDSAMYFCASSAFQVSTTEAFFGQGTRLTVV.

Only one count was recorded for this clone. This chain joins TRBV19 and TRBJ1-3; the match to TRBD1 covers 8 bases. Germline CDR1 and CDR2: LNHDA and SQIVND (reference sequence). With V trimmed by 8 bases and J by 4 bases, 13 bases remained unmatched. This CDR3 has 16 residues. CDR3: CASRPDRGMFGNTIYF. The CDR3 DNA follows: TGTGCCAGTCGCCCCGACAGGGGAATGTTCGGAAACACCATATATTTT.

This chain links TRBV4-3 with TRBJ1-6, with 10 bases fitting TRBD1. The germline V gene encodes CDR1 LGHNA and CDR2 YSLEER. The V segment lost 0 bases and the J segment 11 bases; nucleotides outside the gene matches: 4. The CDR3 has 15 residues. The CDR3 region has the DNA TGCGCCAGCAGCCAAGAGGGGACAGGGGACGCACCCCTCCACTTT. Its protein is CASSQEGTGDAPLHF.

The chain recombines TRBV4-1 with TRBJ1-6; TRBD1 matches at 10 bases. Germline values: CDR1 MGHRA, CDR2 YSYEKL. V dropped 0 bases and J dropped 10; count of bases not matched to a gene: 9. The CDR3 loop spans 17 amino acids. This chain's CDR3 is CASSQDGTGARRSPLHF. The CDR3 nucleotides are TGCGCCAGCAGCCAAGATGGGACAGGGGCGCGGAGATCACCCCTCCACTTT.

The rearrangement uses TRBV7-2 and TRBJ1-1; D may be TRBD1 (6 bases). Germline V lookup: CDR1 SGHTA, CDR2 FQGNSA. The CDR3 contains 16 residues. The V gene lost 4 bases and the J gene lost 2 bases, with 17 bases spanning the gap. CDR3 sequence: CASSSIQAGDNTEAFF. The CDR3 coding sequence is TGTGCCAGCAGCTCTATTCAGGCAGGGGATAACACTGAAGCTTTCTTT.

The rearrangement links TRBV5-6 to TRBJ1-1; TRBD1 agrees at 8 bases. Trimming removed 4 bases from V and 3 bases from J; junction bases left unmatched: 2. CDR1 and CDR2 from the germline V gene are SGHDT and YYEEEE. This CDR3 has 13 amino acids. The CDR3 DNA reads TGTGCCAGCAGCCCAGGGGGCTACACTGAAGCTTTCTTT. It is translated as CASSPGGYTEAFF.

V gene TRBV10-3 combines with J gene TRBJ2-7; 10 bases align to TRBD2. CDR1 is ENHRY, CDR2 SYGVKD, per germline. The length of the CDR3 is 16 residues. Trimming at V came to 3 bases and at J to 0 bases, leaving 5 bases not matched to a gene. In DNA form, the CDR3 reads TGTGCCATCAGTGATTATAGCGGGGGGAACTCCTACGAGCAGTACTTC. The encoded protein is CAISDYSGGNSYEQYF.

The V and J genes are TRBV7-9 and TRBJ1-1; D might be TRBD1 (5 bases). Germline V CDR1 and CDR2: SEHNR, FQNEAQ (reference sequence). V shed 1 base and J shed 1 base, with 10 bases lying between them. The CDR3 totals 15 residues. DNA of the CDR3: TGTGCCAGCAGCTTAGGGGCAGGGTCGAACACTGAAGCTTTCTTT. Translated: CASSLGAGSNTEAFF.

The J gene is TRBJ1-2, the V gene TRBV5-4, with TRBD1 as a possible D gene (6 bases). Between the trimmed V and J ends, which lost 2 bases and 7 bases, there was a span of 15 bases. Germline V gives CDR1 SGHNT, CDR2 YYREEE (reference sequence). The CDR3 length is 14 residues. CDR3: CASSFQGTGFGYTF. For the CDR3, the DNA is TGTGCCAGCAGCTTTCAGGGGACCGGGTTTGGCTACACCTTC.

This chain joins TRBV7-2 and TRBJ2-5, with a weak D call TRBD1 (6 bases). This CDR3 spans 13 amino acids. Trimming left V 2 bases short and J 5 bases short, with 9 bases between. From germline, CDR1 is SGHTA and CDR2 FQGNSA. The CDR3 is CASSLRTAETQYF. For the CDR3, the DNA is TGTGCCAGCAGCTTACGGACAGCGGAGACCCAGTACTTC.

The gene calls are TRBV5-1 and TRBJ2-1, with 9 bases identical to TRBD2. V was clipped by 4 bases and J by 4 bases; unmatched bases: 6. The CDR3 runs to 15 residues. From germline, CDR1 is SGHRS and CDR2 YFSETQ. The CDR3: CASSHQAGGYNEQFF. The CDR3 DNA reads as TGCGCCAGCAGCCACCAAGCGGGAGGTTACAATGAGCAGTTCTTC.

CDR3 sequence: CASSLEGGVNTEAFF. CDR3 DNA: TGTGCCAGCAGCCTCGAAGGGGGCGTGAACACTGAAGCTTTCTTT. The gene calls are TRBV9 and TRBJ1-1, with TRBD1 matching over 7 bases. CDR3 length: 15 amino acids. V trimming: 4 bases; J trimming: 0 bases; junction bases outside the gene matches: 6. The germline CDR1 and CDR2 sequences are SGDLS and YYNGEE.

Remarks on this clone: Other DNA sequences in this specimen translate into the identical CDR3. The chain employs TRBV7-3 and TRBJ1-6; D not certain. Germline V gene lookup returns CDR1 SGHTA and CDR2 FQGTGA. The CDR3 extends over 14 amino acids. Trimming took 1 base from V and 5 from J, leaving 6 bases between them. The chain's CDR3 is CASSLNSHNSPLHF. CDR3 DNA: TGTGCCAGCAGCTTAAACAGCCATAATTCACCCCTCCACTTT.

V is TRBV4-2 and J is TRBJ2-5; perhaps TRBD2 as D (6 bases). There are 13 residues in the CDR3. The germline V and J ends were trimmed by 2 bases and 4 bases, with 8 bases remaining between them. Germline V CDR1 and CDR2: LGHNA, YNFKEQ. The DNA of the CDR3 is TGTGCCAGCAGCCAATTCGGGGGAGAGACCCAGTACTTC. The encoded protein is CASSQFGGETQYF.

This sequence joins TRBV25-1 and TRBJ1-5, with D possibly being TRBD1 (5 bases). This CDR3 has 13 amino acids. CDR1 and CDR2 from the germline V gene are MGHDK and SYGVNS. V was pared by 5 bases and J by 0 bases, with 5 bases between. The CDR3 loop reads CASSTGSNQPQHF. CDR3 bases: TGTGCCAGCAGTACAGGTAGCAATCAGCCCCAGCATTTT. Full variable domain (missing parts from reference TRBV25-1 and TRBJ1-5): EADIYQTPRYLVIGTGKKITLECSQTMGHDKMYWYQQDPGMELHLIHYSYGVNSTEKGDLSSESTVSRIRTEHFPLTLESARPSHTSQYLCASSTGSNQPQHFGDGTRLSIL.

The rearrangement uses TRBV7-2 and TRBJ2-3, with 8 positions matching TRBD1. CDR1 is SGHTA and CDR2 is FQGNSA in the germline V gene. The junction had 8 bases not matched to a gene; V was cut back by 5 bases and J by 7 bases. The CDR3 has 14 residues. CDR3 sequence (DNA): TGTGCCAGCAGCCCAGGGACAGGACTAAATACGCAGTATTTT. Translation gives CASSPGTGLNTQYF.

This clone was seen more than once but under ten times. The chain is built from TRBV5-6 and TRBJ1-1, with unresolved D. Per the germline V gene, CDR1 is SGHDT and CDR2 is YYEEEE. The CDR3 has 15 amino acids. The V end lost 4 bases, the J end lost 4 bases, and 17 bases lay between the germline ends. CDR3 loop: CASSPTWVGGTEAFF. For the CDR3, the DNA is TGTGCCAGCAGCCCCACATGGGTTGGAGGCACTGAAGCTTTCTTT.

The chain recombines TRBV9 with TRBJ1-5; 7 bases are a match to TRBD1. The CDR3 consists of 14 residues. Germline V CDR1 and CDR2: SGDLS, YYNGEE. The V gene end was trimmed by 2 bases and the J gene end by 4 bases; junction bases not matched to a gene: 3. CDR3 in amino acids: CASSVRDSNQPQHF. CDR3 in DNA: TGTGCCAGCAGCGTTAGGGACAGTAATCAGCCCCAGCATTTT.

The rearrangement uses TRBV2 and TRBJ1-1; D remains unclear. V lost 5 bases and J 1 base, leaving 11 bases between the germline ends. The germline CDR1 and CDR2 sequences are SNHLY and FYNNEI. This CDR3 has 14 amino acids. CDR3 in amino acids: CASSFGLGNTEAFF. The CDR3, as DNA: TGTGCCAGCAGTTTCGGGTTGGGGAACACTGAAGCTTTCTTT. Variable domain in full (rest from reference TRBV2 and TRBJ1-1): EPEVTQTPSHQVTQMGQEVILRCVPISNHLYFYWYRQILGQKVEFLVSFYNNEISEKSEIFDDQFSVERPDGSNFTLKIRSTKLEDSAMYFCASSFGLGNTEAFFGQGTRLTVV.

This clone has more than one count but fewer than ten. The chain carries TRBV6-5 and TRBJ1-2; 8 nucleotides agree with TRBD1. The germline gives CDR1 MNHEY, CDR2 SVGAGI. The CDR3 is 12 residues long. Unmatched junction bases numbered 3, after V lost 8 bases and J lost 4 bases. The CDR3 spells CASGQGAYGYTF. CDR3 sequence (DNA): TGTGCCAGCGGACAGGGCGCCTATGGCTACACCTTC.

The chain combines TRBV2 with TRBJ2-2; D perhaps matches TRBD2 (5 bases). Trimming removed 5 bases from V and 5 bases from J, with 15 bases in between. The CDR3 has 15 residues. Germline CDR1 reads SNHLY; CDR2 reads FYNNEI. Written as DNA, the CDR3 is TGTGCCAGCAGTCAGCGGCAGGTTTTAACCGGGGAGCTGTTTTTT. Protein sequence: CASSQRQVLTGELFF.

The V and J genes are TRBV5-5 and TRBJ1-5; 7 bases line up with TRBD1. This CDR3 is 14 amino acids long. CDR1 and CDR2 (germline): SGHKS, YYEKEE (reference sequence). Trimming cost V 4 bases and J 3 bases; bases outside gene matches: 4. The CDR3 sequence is CASSQDRLNQPQHF. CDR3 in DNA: TGTGCCAGCAGCCAGGACAGGCTCAATCAGCCCCAGCATTTT.

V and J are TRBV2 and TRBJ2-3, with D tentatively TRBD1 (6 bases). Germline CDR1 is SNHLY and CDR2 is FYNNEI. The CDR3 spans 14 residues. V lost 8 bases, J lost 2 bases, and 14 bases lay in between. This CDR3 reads CASHPGQYTDTQYF. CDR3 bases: TGTGCCAGCCACCCCGGACAGTACACAGATACGCAGTATTTT. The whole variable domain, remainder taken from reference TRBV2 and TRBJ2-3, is EPEVTQTPSHQVTQMGQEVILRCVPISNHLYFYWYRQILGQKVEFLVSFYNNEISEKSEIFDDQFSVERPDGSNFTLKIRSTKLEDSAMYFCASHPGQYTDTQYFGPGTRLTVL.

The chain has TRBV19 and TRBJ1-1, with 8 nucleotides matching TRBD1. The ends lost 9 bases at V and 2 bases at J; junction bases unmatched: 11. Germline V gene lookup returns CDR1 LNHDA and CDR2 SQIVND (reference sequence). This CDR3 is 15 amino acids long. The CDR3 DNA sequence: TGTGCCAGCAGGGACAGGTCGTCTGTTAACACTGAAGCTTTCTTT. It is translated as CASRDRSSVNTEAFF.

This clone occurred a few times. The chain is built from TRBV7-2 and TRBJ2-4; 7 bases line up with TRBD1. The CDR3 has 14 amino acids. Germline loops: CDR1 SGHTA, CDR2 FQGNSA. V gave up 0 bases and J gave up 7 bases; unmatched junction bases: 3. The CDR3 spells CASSLALGQNIQYF. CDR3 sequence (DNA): TGTGCCAGCAGCTTAGCCCTGGGACAGAACATTCAGTACTTC.

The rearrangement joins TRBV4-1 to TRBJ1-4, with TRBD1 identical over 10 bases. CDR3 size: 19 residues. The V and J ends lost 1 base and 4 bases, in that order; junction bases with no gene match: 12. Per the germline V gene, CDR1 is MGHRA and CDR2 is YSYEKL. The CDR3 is CASSQGGWDRGSSNEKLFF. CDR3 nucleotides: TGCGCCAGCAGCCAAGGGGGCTGGGACAGGGGTTCTAGTAATGAAAAACTGTTTTTT.